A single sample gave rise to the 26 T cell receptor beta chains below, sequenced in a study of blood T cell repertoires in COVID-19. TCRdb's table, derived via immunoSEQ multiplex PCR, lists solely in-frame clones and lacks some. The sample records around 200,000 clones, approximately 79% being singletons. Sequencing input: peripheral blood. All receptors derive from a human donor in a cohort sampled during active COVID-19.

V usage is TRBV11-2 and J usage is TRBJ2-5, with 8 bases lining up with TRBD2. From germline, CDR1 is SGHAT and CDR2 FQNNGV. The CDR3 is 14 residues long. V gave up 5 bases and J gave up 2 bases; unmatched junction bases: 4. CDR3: CASSMGLVQETQYF. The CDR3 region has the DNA TGTGCCAGCAGCATGGGACTAGTGCAAGAGACCCAGTACTTC.

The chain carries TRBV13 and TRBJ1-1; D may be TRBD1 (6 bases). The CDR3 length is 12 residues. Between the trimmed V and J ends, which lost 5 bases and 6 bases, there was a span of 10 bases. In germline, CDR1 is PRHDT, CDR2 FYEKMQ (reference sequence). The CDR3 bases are TGTGCCAGCAGCGCATACAGGGCTGAAGCTTTCTTT. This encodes CASSAYRAEAFF.

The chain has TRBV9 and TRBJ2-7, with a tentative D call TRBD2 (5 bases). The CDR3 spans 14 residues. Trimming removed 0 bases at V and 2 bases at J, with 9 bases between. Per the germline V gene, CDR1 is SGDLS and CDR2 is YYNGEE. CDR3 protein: CASSVGAGPYEQYF. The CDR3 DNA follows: TGTGCCAGCAGCGTAGGGGCGGGTCCCTACGAGCAGTACTTC.

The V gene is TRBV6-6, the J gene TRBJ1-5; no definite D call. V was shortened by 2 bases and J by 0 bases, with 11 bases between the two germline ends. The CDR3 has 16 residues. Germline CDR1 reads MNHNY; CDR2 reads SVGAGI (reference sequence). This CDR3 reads CASSYRGGDSNQPQHF. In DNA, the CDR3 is TGTGCCAGCAGTTACCGCGGCGGGGATAGCAATCAGCCCCAGCATTTT.

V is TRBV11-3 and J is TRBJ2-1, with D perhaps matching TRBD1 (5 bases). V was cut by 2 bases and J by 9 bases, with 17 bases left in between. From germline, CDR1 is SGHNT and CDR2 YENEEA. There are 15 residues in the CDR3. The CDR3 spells CASSLSRVRGSEQFF. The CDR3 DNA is TGTGCCAGCAGCTTATCCAGGGTAAGGGGATCTGAGCAGTTCTTC.

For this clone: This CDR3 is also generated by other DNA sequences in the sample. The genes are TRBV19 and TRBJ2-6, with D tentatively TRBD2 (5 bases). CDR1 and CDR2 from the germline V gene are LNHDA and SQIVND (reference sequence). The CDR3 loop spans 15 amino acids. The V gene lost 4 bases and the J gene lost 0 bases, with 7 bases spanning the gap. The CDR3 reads CASSRAGSGANVLTF. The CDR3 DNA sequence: TGTGCCAGTAGTAGGGCGGGCTCTGGGGCCAACGTCCTGACTTTC.

The CDR3: CASSRRGRGDYGYTF. CDR3 sequence (DNA): TGTGCCAGCAGCCGGAGGGGGAGGGGTGACTATGGCTACACCTTC. The chain employs TRBV6-5 and TRBJ1-2, with D possibly TRBD1 on 6 matching bases. The germline CDR1 and CDR2 sequences are MNHEY and SVGAGI. CDR3 length: 15 amino acids. V was shortened by 6 bases and J by 3 bases, with 17 bases between the two germline ends.

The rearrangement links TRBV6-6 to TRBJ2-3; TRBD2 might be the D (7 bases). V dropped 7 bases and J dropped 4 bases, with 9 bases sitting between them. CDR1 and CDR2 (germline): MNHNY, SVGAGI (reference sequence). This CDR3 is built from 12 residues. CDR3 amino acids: CASMGGPDTQYF. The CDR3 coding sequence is TGTGCCAGCATGGGGGGGCCAGATACGCAGTATTTT.

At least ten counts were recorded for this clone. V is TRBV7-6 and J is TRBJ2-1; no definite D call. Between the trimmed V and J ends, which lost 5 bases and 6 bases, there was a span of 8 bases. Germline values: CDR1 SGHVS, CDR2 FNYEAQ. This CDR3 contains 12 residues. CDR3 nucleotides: TGTGCCAGCAGCCGCCTGGCCAATGAGCAGTTCTTC. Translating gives CASSRLANEQFF.

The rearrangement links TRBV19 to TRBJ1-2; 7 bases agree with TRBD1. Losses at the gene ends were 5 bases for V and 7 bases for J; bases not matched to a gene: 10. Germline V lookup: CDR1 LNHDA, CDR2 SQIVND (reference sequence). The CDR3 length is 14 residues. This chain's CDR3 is CASSSQTGSGGYTF. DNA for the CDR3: TGTGCCAGTAGTTCTCAGACAGGGAGTGGTGGCTACACCTTC.

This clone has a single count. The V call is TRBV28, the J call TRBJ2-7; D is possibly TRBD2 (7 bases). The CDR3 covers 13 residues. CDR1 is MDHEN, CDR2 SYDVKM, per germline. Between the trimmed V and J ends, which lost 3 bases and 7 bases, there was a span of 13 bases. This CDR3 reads CASSFRGAREQYF. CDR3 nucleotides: TGTGCCAGCAGTTTCCGGGGGGCGAGGGAGCAGTACTTC.

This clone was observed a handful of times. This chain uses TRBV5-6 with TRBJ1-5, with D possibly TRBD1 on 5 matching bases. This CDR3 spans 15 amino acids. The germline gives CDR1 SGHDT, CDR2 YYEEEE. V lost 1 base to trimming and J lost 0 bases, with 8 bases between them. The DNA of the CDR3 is TGTGCCAGCAGCTTGTTGGGGGGTAGCAATCAGCCCCAGCATTTT. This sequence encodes CASSLLGGSNQPQHF.

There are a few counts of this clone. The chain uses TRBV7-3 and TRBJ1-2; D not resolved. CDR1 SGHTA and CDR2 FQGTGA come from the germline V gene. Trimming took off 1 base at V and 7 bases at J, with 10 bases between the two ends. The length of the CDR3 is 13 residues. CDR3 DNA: TGTGCCAGCAGCTTAAATCGCGCGGGTGGCTACACCTTC. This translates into CASSLNRAGGYTF.

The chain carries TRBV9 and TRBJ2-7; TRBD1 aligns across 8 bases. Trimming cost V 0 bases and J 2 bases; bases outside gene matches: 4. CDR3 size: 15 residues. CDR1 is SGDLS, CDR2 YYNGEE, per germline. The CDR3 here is CASSVGQGNTYEQYF. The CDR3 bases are TGTGCCAGCAGCGTAGGACAGGGGAACACCTACGAGCAGTACTTC.

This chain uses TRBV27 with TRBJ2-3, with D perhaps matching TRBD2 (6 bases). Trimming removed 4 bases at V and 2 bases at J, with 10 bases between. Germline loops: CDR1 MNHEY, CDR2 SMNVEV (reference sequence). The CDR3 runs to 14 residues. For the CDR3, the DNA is TGTGCCAGCAGTTGGCGGGATTACACAGATACGCAGTATTTT. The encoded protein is CASSWRDYTDTQYF.

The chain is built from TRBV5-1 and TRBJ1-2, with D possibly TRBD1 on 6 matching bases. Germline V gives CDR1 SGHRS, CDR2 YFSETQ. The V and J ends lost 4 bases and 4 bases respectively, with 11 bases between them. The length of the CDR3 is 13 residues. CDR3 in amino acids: CASSTDSVYGYTF. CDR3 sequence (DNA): TGCGCCAGCAGCACGGACAGTGTCTATGGCTACACCTTC.

The CDR3 spells CASSLGKGGPHEQFF. The CDR3 nucleotides are TGTGCCAGCAGCTTAGGAAAAGGGGGTCCCCATGAGCAGTTCTTC. This chain links TRBV11-2 with TRBJ2-1; D may be TRBD1 (6 bases). Germline-derived CDR1 and CDR2 are SGHAT and FQNNGV. The CDR3 extends over 15 amino acids. V was clipped by 1 base and J by 8 bases, with 15 bases between them.

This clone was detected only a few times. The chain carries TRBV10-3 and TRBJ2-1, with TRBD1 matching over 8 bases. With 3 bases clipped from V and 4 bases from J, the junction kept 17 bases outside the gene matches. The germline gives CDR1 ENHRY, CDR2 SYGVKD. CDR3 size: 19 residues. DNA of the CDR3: TGTGCCATCAGTGACCTTGGACAGGGTGGAGCCGGGCTTTACAATGAGCAGTTCTTC. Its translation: CAISDLGQGGAGLYNEQFF.

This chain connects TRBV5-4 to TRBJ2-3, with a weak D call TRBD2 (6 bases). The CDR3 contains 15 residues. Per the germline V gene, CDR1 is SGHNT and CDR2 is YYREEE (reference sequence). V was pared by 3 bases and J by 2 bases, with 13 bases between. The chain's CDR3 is CASSSSGHDTDTQYF. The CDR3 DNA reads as TGTGCCAGCAGCTCGAGCGGGCACGACACAGATACGCAGTATTTT. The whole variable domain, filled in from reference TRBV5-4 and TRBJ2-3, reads ETGVTQSPTHLIKTRGQQVTLRCSSQSGHNTVSWYQQALGQGPQFIFQYYREEENGRGNFPPRFSGLQFPNYSSELNVNALELDDSALYLCASSSSGHDTDTQYFGPGTRLTVL.

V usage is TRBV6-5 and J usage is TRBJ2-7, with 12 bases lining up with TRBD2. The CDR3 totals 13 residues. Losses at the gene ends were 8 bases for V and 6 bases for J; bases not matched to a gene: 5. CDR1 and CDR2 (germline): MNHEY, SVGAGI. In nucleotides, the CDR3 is TGTGCCAGCCGGACTAGCGGGATTTCCGAGCAGTACTTC. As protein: CASRTSGISEQYF.

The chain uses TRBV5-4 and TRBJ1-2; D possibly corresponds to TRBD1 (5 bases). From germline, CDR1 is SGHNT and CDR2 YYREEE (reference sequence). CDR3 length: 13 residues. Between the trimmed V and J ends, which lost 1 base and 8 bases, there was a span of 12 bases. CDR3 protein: CASSLIGADGYTF. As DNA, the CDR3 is TGTGCCAGCAGCTTGATAGGGGCCGACGGCTACACCTTC.

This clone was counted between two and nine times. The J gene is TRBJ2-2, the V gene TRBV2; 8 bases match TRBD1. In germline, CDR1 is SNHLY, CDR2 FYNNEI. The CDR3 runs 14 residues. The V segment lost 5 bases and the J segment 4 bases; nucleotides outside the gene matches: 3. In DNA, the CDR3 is TGTGCCAGCAGTTGGACAGGGACCACCGGGGAGCTGTTTTTT. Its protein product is CASSWTGTTGELFF.

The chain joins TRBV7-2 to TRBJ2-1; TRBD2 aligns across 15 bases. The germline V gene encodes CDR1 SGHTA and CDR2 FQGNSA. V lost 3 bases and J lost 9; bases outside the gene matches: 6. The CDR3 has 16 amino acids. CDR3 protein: CASSFGLAGGPGEQFF. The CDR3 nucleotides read TGTGCCAGCAGCTTCGGACTAGCGGGAGGGCCAGGTGAGCAGTTCTTC.

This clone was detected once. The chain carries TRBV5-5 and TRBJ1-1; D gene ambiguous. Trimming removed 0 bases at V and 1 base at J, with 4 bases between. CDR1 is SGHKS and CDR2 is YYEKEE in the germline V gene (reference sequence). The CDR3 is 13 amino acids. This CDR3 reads CASSLGPNTEAFF. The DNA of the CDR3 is TGTGCCAGCAGCTTGGGGCCGAACACTGAAGCTTTCTTT.

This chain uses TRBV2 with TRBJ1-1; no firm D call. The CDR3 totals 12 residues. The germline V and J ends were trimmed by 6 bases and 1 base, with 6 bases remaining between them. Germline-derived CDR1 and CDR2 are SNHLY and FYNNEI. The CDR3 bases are TGTGCCAGCAGGAGGGAGAACACTGAAGCTTTCTTT. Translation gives CASRRENTEAFF. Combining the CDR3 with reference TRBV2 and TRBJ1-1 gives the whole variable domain EPEVTQTPSHQVTQMGQEVILRCVPISNHLYFYWYRQILGQKVEFLVSFYNNEISEKSEIFDDQFSVERPDGSNFTLKIRSTKLEDSAMYFCASRRENTEAFFGQGTRLTVV.

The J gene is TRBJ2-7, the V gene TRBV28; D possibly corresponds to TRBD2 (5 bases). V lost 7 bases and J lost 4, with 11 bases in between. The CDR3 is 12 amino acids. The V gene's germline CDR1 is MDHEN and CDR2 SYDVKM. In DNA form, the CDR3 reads TGTGCCAGCACTCGGGGAAGGTACGAGCAGTACTTC. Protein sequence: CASTRGRYEQYF.